Below are 27 T cell receptor beta chains sequenced from a single sample in a study of PD-1 blockade in classical Hodgkin lymphoma. Method: immunoSEQ multiplex PCR; TCRdb's copy keeps in-frame clones and lacks some. The data show around 4,000 clones, about 76% seen once. Exposure to brentuximab vedotin varied, and each patient had relapsed following autologous stem cell transplantation. The sequencing here drew on peripheral blood mononuclear cells (PBMCs), taken at baseline. The receptors here all came from a human donor with classical Hodgkin lymphoma.

The V gene is TRBV28, the J gene TRBJ1-1; no definite D call. The V and J ends lost 4 bases and 1 base respectively, with 4 bases between them. The CDR3 is 12 amino acids. CDR1 is MDHEN and CDR2 is SYDVKM in the germline V gene. The chain's CDR3 is CASSSSNTEAFF. The CDR3 DNA is TGTGCCAGCAGTTCCTCGAACACTGAAGCTTTCTTT.

The chain combines TRBV5-6 with TRBJ1-1, with D tentatively TRBD1 (5 bases). V was clipped by 0 bases and J by 1 base, with 19 bases between them. This CDR3 spans 18 amino acids. Germline CDR1 is SGHDT and CDR2 is YYEEEE. The DNA of the CDR3 is TGTGCCAGCAGCTTGGGTCTCAGGGAGGAGGAGGAGAACACTGAAGCTTTCTTT. Encoded protein: CASSLGLREEEENTEAFF.

The rearrangement links TRBV18 to TRBJ2-3; D gene unclear. This CDR3 contains 16 residues. Germline V gene sequence: CDR1 KGHSH, CDR2 LQKENI. V was clipped by 0 bases and J by 1 base, with 11 bases between them. The CDR3 is CASSPPTGARTDTQYF. As DNA, the CDR3 is TGTGCCAGCTCACCACCGACGGGTGCTCGCACAGATACGCAGTATTTT.

This chain connects TRBV28 to TRBJ1-3; no reliable D call. CDR1 and CDR2 (germline): MDHEN, SYDVKM. The length of the CDR3 is 14 residues. V lost 1 base, J lost 4 bases, and 8 bases lay in between. CDR3 amino acids: CASSLSTRGNTIYF. The CDR3 nucleotides are TGTGCCAGCAGTTTATCGACTAGAGGAAACACCATATATTTT.

This sequence joins TRBV7-2 and TRBJ2-7; D gene uncertain. This CDR3 spans 15 amino acids. Germline V gives CDR1 SGHTA, CDR2 FQGNSA. V was clipped by 2 bases and J by 0 bases, with 11 bases between them. CDR3 residues: CASSLSPAISYEQYF. CDR3 bases: TGTGCCAGCAGCTTAAGCCCTGCTATCTCCTACGAGCAGTACTTC.

This clone was seen only a few times. V gene TRBV7-8 combines with J gene TRBJ1-5; no reliable D call. Trimming took off 3 bases at V and 3 bases at J, with 9 bases between the two ends. This CDR3 has 14 amino acids. Germline V lookup: CDR1 SGHVS, CDR2 FQNEAQ. CDR3 coding DNA: TGTGCCAGCAGCTTCGGGGAACCCAATCAGCCCCAGCATTTT. Translating gives CASSFGEPNQPQHF. Together with reference TRBV7-8 and TRBJ1-5, the CDR3 gives the full variable domain: GAGVSQSPRYKVAKRGQDVALRCDPISGHVSLFWYQQALGQGPEFLTYFQNEAQLDKSGLPSDRFFAERPEGSVSTLKIQRTQQEDSAVYLCASSFGEPNQPQHFGDGTRLSIL.

The V gene is TRBV27, the J gene TRBJ1-2, with D perhaps matching TRBD1 (5 bases). The CDR3 covers 13 residues. Trimming stripped 6 bases from V and 1 base from J, with 9 bases between. The germline gives CDR1 MNHEY, CDR2 SMNVEV (reference sequence). The CDR3 bases are TGTGCCAGCAGACCTGACAGTAACTATGGCTACACCTTC. Translation: CASRPDSNYGYTF.

This chain links TRBV28 with TRBJ1-2; no clear D. V lost 3 bases and J 4 bases, leaving 6 bases between the germline ends. Germline CDR1 is MDHEN and CDR2 is SYDVKM. There are 12 residues in the CDR3. The CDR3 nucleotides are TGTGCCAGCAGTTTCCTTACCTATGGCTACACCTTC. Encoded protein: CASSFLTYGYTF.

The V gene is TRBV5-1, the J gene TRBJ1-5; 9 nucleotides line up with TRBD1. The CDR3 is 15 residues long. Germline CDR1 SGHRS, CDR2 YFSETQ. Trimming at V came to 5 bases and at J to 7 bases, leaving 10 bases not matched to a gene. CDR3 bases: TGCGCCAGCAGTCCCGGGACAGGGTTCGGACAGCCCCAGCATTTT. It specifies CASSPGTGFGQPQHF.

The chain employs TRBV11-2 and TRBJ1-5, with D possibly matching TRBD1 (5 bases). V lost 0 bases to trimming and J lost 3 bases, with 18 bases between them. Germline V CDR1 and CDR2: SGHAT, FQNNGV. The CDR3 covers 18 residues. CDR3 protein: CASSLEADFGAANQPQHF. CDR3 nucleotides: TGTGCCAGCAGCTTAGAGGCGGATTTTGGGGCTGCCAATCAGCCCCAGCATTTT.

The chain combines TRBV5-1 with TRBJ2-7; no reliable D call. The CDR3 totals 15 residues. Per the germline V gene, CDR1 is SGHRS and CDR2 is YFSETQ. V was pared by 0 bases and J by 2 bases, with 12 bases between. CDR3 in DNA: TGCGCCAGCAGCTTGGCCGCTGGGCCCCCCTACGAGCAGTACTTC. It yields the protein CASSLAAGPPYEQYF.

This chain connects TRBV29-1 to TRBJ2-6; 11 nucleotides agree with TRBD2. Germline values: CDR1 SQVTM, CDR2 ANQGSEA. V lost 6 bases, J lost 1 base, and 2 bases stayed unmatched. This CDR3 has 15 residues. The CDR3 reads CSVTSGSSGANVLTF. As DNA, the CDR3 is TGCAGCGTAACTAGCGGGAGTTCTGGGGCCAACGTCCTGACTTTC.

In its sample, this clone is large. Other nucleotide sequences from this sample produce the same CDR3. The chain combines TRBV6-1 with TRBJ2-3; D is unresolved. CDR1 is MNHNS, CDR2 SASEGT, per germline. V lost 5 bases and J 2 bases, leaving 2 bases between the germline ends. The CDR3 totals 11 residues. CDR3 DNA: TGTGCCAGCAGTTCCACAGATACGCAGTATTTT. Translated, it gives CASSSTDTQYF.

This chain joins TRBV6-5 and TRBJ2-1; the match to TRBD2 covers 11 bases. CDR1 MNHEY and CDR2 SVGAGI come from the germline V gene. There are 15 residues in the CDR3. Trimming cost V 3 bases and J 6 bases; bases outside gene matches: 4. CDR3 residues: CASSYGLAGSNEQFF. CDR3 sequence (DNA): TGTGCCAGCAGTTATGGACTAGCGGGTAGCAATGAGCAGTTCTTC.

The rearrangement uses TRBV6-6 and TRBJ2-3; 9 nucleotides line up with TRBD2. Germline trimming cut 10 bases from V and 5 bases from J; bases unmatched to any gene: 13. This CDR3 is 15 amino acids long. Germline V gives CDR1 MNHNY, CDR2 SVGAGI (reference sequence). CDR3 residues: CATRNLAGRGDTQYF. As DNA, the CDR3 is TGTGCCACCCGAAACCTAGCGGGGCGGGGAGATACGCAGTATTTT.

This clone was seen a few times. J is TRBJ2-5 and V is TRBV5-6, with D possibly TRBD1 on 5 matching bases. V was trimmed by 2 bases and J by 2 bases, leaving 13 bases between them. The CDR3 is 15 amino acids. CDR1 and CDR2 from the germline V gene are SGHDT and YYEEEE. The CDR3 DNA sequence: TGTGCCAGCAGCTTCAATTTGGGGCAGCAAGAGACCCAGTACTTC. It codes for CASSFNLGQQETQYF.

The chain combines TRBV9 with TRBJ2-7; 7 bases agree with TRBD2. In germline, CDR1 is SGDLS, CDR2 YYNGEE. The ends lost 4 bases at V and 4 bases at J; junction bases unmatched: 5. The CDR3 consists of 13 residues. The CDR3 is CASSRVAGYEQYF. The CDR3, as DNA: TGTGCCAGCAGCCGGGTAGCGGGTTACGAGCAGTACTTC. Full variable domain (missing parts from reference TRBV9 and TRBJ2-7): DSGVTQTPKHLITATGQRVTLRCSPRSGDLSVYWYQQSLDQGLQFLIQYYNGEERAKGNILERFSAQQFPDLHSELNLSSLELGDSALYFCASSRVAGYEQYFGPGTRLTVT.

The J gene is TRBJ2-1, the V gene TRBV6-5, with 7 bases identical to TRBD1. Germline V CDR1 and CDR2: MNHEY, SVGAGI. V dropped 6 bases and J dropped 4; count of bases not matched to a gene: 6. The CDR3 extends over 14 amino acids. The CDR3 spells CASSPRDSYNEQFF. In nucleotides, the CDR3 is TGTGCCAGCAGCCCACGGGACAGTTACAATGAGCAGTTCTTC.

This clone was counted a few times. This chain connects TRBV28 to TRBJ1-1, with 9 bases lining up with TRBD1. In germline, CDR1 is MDHEN, CDR2 SYDVKM. CDR3 length: 17 residues. V lost 5 bases and J lost 4; bases outside the gene matches: 14. CDR3 sequence: CASSVPGDRVDGTEAFF. The CDR3 bases are TGTGCCAGCAGTGTCCCGGGGGACAGGGTTGATGGCACTGAAGCTTTCTTT.

The V call is TRBV7-2, the J call TRBJ2-2, with 8 positions matching TRBD2. With 4 bases clipped from V and 7 bases from J, the junction kept 8 bases outside the gene matches. The germline CDR1 and CDR2 sequences are SGHTA and FQGNSA. The CDR3 sequence is 15 residues long. CDR3 loop: CASSSRGGLGGELFF. The CDR3 nucleotides are TGTGCCAGCAGCTCCCGGGGGGGCCTAGGCGGGGAGCTGTTTTTT.

Of note for this clone: At one of its ends the junction is not consistent with the germline gene, which may arise from a read error. The genes are TRBV19 and TRBJ2-1; 10 bases map to TRBD2. The germline V gene encodes CDR1 LNHDA and CDR2 SQIVND (reference sequence). The CDR3 loop spans 17 amino acids. The CDR3 here is CDSSMMSSGSSYNEQFF. CDR3 nucleotide sequence: TGTGACAGTAGTATGATGTCTAGCGGGAGTTCCTACAATGAGCAGTTCTTC.

This chain links TRBV19 with TRBJ2-2; 7 bases are shared with TRBD1. CDR3 length equals 16 residues. CDR1 is LNHDA, CDR2 SQIVND, per germline (reference sequence). V was pared by 4 bases and J by 0 bases, with 5 bases of the junction left unmatched. DNA of the CDR3: TGTGCCAGTAGTACTAGGGGGCTAACGAACACCGGGGAGCTGTTTTTT. The encoded protein is CASSTRGLTNTGELFF.

V usage is TRBV19 and J usage is TRBJ2-7; D is possibly TRBD1 (6 bases). Germline values: CDR1 LNHDA, CDR2 SQIVND (reference sequence). The ends were cut back, 5 bases at V and 5 bases at J, with 10 bases in the middle. The CDR3 covers 12 residues. The CDR3 DNA follows: TGTGCCAGTAGTTTTAGGGGGAACGAGCAGTACTTC. This gives the protein CASSFRGNEQYF.

The genes are TRBV5-6 and TRBJ1-3; D unresolved. With 4 bases removed from V and 0 bases from J, the gap between germline ends came to 14 bases. The germline CDR1 and CDR2 sequences are SGHDT and YYEEEE. This CDR3 region has 16 residues. The CDR3 reads CASSAWTDLSGNTIYF. DNA of the CDR3: TGTGCCAGCAGCGCCTGGACGGACCTCTCTGGAAACACCATATATTTT. The whole variable domain, filled in from reference TRBV5-6 and TRBJ1-3, reads DAGVTQSPTHLIKTRGQQVTLRCSPKSGHDTVSWYQQALGQGPQFIFQYYEEEERQRGNFPDRFSGHQFPNYSSELNVNALLLGDSALYLCASSAWTDLSGNTIYFGEGSWLTVV.

The chain is built from TRBV2 and TRBJ2-5; no clear D gene. The CDR3 is made up of 14 amino acids. Germline V gene lookup returns CDR1 SNHLY and CDR2 FYNNEI. V lost 3 bases and J 0 bases, leaving 8 bases between the germline ends. The CDR3 region has the DNA TGTGCCAGCAGTGAGCAGCAGTACCAAGAGACCCAGTACTTC. This translates into CASSEQQYQETQYF.

Worth noting for this clone: Mismatch with germline at one junction end may stem from a read error. This chain links TRBV18 with TRBJ2-1, with 7 nucleotides matching TRBD1. CDR1 and CDR2 from the germline V gene are KGHSH and LQKENI. This CDR3 has 11 residues. In nucleotides, the CDR3 is TGTGCCAGCTCTCTAGACAGGGTGCACGTCTTC. Translated, it gives CASSLDRVHVF.

The chain recombines TRBV27 with TRBJ1-2, with no clear D. Germline V lookup: CDR1 MNHEY, CDR2 SMNVEV (reference sequence). The germline V and J ends were trimmed by 2 bases and 10 bases, with 14 bases remaining between them. There are 13 residues in the CDR3. The CDR3 coding sequence is TGTGCCAGCAGTTTAGGAGAGAAGCTAGACTACACCTTC. Protein sequence: CASSLGEKLDYTF.